This record looks at one T cell receptor (beta chain) sequence and its context. What it recognizes is unknown. The data stem from a study of Graves' ophthalmopathy and Graves' hyperthyroidism. General study results and limits: Blood was where most expanded thyroid clonotypes above 0.001 frequency also turned up.

Each donor who had ophthalmopathy showed moderate-to-severe activity, a CAS of ≥3, a NOSPECS of ≥4, and a duration under 3 months. The study excluded patients with other autoimmune diseases, uncontrolled infections, pregnancy or lactation. The PBMC fraction was derived from 9.5 to 10 ml of fresh peripheral blood. For repertoire sequencing, the TCR beta CDR3 regions were amplified from RNA transcripts. HTBI primers primed a first-round RT-PCR, and a second-round multiplex PCR followed. Via MiXCR, TCRdb re-called the multiplex PCR reads, giving one row per CDR3 protein. This table has 200,000 to 250,000 distinct CDR3 sequences, roughly 21% appearing once. This CDR3 has 12 residues. In germline, CDR1 is MNHEY, CDR2 SVGEGT. Deletions cut 9 bases from V and 4 bases from J, with 12 bases between.

The sample comprised peripheral blood. This sequence joins TRBV6-2 or TRBV6-3 and TRBJ1-1; D unclear. This receptor was taken from a woman aged 45-65 years with Graves' ophthalmopathy. The CDR3 DNA is TGTGCCAGGACCCTAAGATCCACTGAAGCTTTCTTT. Encoded protein: CARTLRSTEAFF.